Reported below is one T cell receptor beta chain. There are 13 residues in the CDR3. The germline CDR1 and CDR2 sequences are MNHEY and SVGAGI. Trimming shortened V by 5 bases and J by 4 bases, and 11 bases separated the two germline ends. The sample is drawn from a study of shared clonotypes between healthy human individuals. The table came from immunoSEQ multiplex PCR; TCRdb's copy has only in-frame clones and leaves some out. The sample contains approximately 470,000 clones, over 75% of which appear only once. The rearrangement uses TRBV6-5 and TRBJ1-2; TRBD1 might be the D (5 bases). This TCR derives from a woman in her thirties or forties in good health. Some clones in this sample may be carry-over from other donors' samples. Material: PBMCs. CDR3 protein: CASSQRGSYGYTF. For the CDR3, the DNA is TGTGCCAGCAGTCAGCGGGGCAGCTATGGCTACACCTTC.